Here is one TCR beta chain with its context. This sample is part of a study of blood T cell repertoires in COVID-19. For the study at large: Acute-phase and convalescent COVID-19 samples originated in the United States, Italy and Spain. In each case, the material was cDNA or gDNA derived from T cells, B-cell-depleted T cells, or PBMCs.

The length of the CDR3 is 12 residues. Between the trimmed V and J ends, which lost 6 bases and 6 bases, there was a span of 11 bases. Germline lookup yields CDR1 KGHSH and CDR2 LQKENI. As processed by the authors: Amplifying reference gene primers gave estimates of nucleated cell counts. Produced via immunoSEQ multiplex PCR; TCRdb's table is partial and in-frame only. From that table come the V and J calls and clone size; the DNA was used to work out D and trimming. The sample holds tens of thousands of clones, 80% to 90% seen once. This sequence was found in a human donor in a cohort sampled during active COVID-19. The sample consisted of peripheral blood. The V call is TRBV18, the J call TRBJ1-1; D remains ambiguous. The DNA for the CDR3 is TGTGCCAGCTCTCCAGCGGTCGCTGAAGCTTTCTTT. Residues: CASSPAVAEAFF.